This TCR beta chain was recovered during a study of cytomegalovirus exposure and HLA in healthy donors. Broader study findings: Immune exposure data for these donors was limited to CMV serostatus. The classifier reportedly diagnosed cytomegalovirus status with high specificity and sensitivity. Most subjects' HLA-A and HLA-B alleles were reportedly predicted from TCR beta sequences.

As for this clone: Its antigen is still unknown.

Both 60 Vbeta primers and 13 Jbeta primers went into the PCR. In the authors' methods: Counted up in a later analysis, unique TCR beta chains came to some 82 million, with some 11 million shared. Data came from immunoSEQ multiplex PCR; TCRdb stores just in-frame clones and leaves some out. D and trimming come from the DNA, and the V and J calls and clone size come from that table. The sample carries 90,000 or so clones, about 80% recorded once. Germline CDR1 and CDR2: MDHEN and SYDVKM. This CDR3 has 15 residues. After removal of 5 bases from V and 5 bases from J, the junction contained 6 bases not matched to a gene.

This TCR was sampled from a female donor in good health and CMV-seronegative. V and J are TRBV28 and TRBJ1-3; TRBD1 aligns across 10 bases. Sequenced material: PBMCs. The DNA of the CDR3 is TGTGCCAGCAGTGCTGACAGGGGGCTTAGAAACACCATATATTTT. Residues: CASSADRGLRNTIYF.